These T cell receptor beta chains were read from a single sample in a study of blood T cell repertoires in COVID-19. Clones were sequenced by immunoSEQ multiplex PCR, and TCRdb holds only the in-frame ones, with some missing. The sample lists almost 30,000 clones, 80% to 90% occurring once. Sequenced input: peripheral blood. The source of these receptors is a human donor in a cohort sampled during active COVID-19. Each CDR3 is given with its conserved first and last residue. D genes are given only for firm matches. Some rows have no size entry. The others give once, few or many, or a class for an expanded clone.

13	TRBV24-1	.	TRBJ2-1	.	TGTGCCACCAGTGTGCCTTTGGGCGTTGAGCAGTTCTTC	CATSVPLGVEQFF
11	TRBV2	once	TRBJ2-2	.	TGTGCCAGCCGGCAGGCCGGGGAGCTGTTTTTT	CASRQAGELFF
15	TRBV6-5	.	TRBJ1-5	TRBD1	TGTGCCAGCAGTCGAGGGACAGGGGAAAATCAGCCCCAGCATTTT	CASSRGTGENQPQHF
14	TRBV7-3	.	TRBJ2-1	TRBD1	TGTGCCAGCAGCACCGGACAGGGGCGGAATGAGCAGTTCTTC	CASSTGQGRNEQFF
15	TRBV4-3	.	TRBJ2-2	.	TGCGCCAGCAGCCAAGGTCACTTGAACACCGGGGAGCTGTTTTTT	CASSQGHLNTGELFF
12	TRBV2	.	TRBJ2-2	.	TGTGCCAGCAGTGCGACAGCCGGGGAGCTGTTTTTT	CASSATAGELFF
16	TRBV5-4	.	TRBJ2-3	TRBD2	TGTGCCAGCAGCTGGGAGGCCGGGGGGGCTGGGATCTCGCAGTATTTT	CASSWEAGGAGISQYF
15	TRBV4-1	.	TRBJ2-7	.	TGCGCCAGCAGCCAAGATTGGAGACAGTCCTACGAGCAGTACTTC	CASSQDWRQSYEQYF
17	TRBV6-2/TRBV6-3	.	TRBJ2-7	TRBD2	TGTGCCAGCAGTTACGAGGGAGCGGGAGGGGTCACCTACGAGCAGTACTTC	CASSYEGAGGVTYEQYF
14	TRBV19	.	TRBJ2-1	.	TGTGCCAGTAATACGGGGAAAACCTACAATGAGCAGTTCTTC	CASNTGKTYNEQFF
17	TRBV4-1	.	TRBJ2-3	TRBD2	TGCGCCAGCAGCCAAGCTGCGGGGGGGCCTCTAACAGATACGCAGTATTTT	CASSQAAGGPLTDTQYF
14	TRBV11-3	.	TRBJ1-6	.	TGTGCCAGCAGCTTCTCAGGGGTGGGTTCACCCCTCCACTTT	CASSFSGVGSPLHF
13	TRBV5-8	.	TRBJ1-2	TRBD1	TGTGCCAGCAGTTTACAGGGGGTTGTTGGCTACACCTTC	CASSLQGVVGYTF
18	TRBV7-9	once	TRBJ1-2	TRBD1	TGTGCCAGCAGCTTAAGTGGGACAGGGGCCCCCCATAGGATAGGCTACACCTTC	CASSLSGTGAPHRIGYTF
16	TRBV7-9	.	TRBJ1-4	TRBD1	TGTGCCAGCAGCCGTTCCGGCTCAGGGGGTTTGGAAAAACTGTTTTTT	CASSRSGSGGLEKLFF
13	TRBV19	.	TRBJ2-3	.	TGTGCCAGTAGTATCGGGGGTGGGAGTCCGCAGTATTTT	CASSIGGGSPQYF
14	TRBV19	once	TRBJ2-7	TRBD2	TGTGCCAGTAGCTGGGAGGGCGGAACCTACGAGCAGTACTTC	CASSWEGGTYEQYF
16	TRBV5-6	.	TRBJ2-2	TRBD2	TGTGCCAGCAGCTTGATACTAGCGGCGAACACCGGGGAGCTGTTTTTT	CASSLILAANTGELFF
16	TRBV6-1	.	TRBJ2-1	TRBD2	TGTGCCAGCAGTGAAAGACTAGCGGGGGAATACAATGAGCAGTTCTTC	CASSERLAGEYNEQFF
19	TRBV11-2	.	TRBJ2-3	TRBD2	TGTGCCAGCAGTTCAGAGGTGGGACTAGCGGCCTCTAGCACAGATACGCAGTATTTT	CASSSEVGLAASSTDTQYF
12	TRBV6-2/TRBV6-3	.	TRBJ1-1	.	TGTGCCAGCAGTTATTCGAGGACTGAAGCTTTCTTT	CASSYSRTEAFF
13	TRBV5-4	once	TRBJ2-4	TRBD1	TGTGCCAGCAGAGACAGGGTTCTCGGCATTCAGTACTTC	CASRDRVLGIQYF
16	TRBV10-1	.	TRBJ2-3	TRBD2	TGCGCCAGCAGTCAAATTAAGCGGGGGCGCACAGATACGCAGTATTTT	CASSQIKRGRTDTQYF
16	TRBV19	.	TRBJ1-5	TRBD1	TGTGCCAGTAGTATCTCTTGGGACAGGCGCAATCAGCCCCAGCATTTT	CASSISWDRRNQPQHF
12	TRBV10-2	.	TRBJ2-1	TRBD1	TGCGCCAGCAGTGGGGACAGGTCGGGATGGTTCTTC	CASSGDRSGWFF
18	TRBV7-8	few	TRBJ2-2	TRBD2	TGTGCCAGCAGCTTAGACTTTGTGGGACTAGATATCACCGGGGAGCTGTTTTTT	CASSLDFVGLDITGELFF
18	TRBV28	.	TRBJ1-3	.	TGTGCCAGCAGTGGCTTCGACGCCCAAGGACTCTCTGGAAACACCATATATTTT	CASSGFDAQGLSGNTIYF
14	TRBV24-1	.	TRBJ2-7	.	TGTGCCACCAGCGCACAGGGGGGGTCGTACGAGCAGTACTTC	CATSAQGGSYEQYF
17	TRBV5-1	.	TRBJ2-5	TRBD1	TGCGCCAGCAGGACAGCAACAGGGGGCGGGGAGGGAGAGACCCAGTACTTC	CASRTATGGGEGETQYF
15	TRBV9	.	TRBJ2-2	.	TGTGCCAGCAGCCCACGACGGGCGGGGCCTCTCGAGCTGTTTTTT	CASSPRRAGPLELFF
13	TRBV7-9	once	TRBJ1-2	TRBD1	TGTGCCAGCAGCCACAGGGGAGATTATGGCTACACCTTC	CASSHRGDYGYTF
15	TRBV14	.	TRBJ2-4	.	TGTGCCAGCAGCCATGCGGGGTTAGCCAAAAACATTCAGTACTTC	CASSHAGLAKNIQYF
17	TRBV9	.	TRBJ1-2	TRBD1	TGTGCCAGCAGCGAAGGGACAGGGGGGGCTGGATACTATGGCTACACCTTC	CASSEGTGGAGYYGYTF
15	TRBV6-6	.	TRBJ1-5	.	TGTGCCAGCAGCCCCCGGGGGAGTCCCGATCAGCCCCAGCATTTT	CASSPRGSPDQPQHF
16	TRBV19	.	TRBJ2-5	.	TGTGCCAGTAGTCCGGCTCTGGACAGAAGGGGTAAGACCCAGTACTTC	CASSPALDRRGKTQYF
16	TRBV28	.	TRBJ1-2	.	TGTGCCAGCAGTCCTCCAGCCGGGGCGGGGACCTATGGCTACACCTTC	CASSPPAGAGTYGYTF
14	TRBV27	.	TRBJ2-2	.	TGTGCCAGCAGGAGGGGACAGAACACCGGGGAGCTGTTTTTT	CASRRGQNTGELFF
14	TRBV7-2	.	TRBJ2-1	.	TGTGCCAGCAGCACCCTCATGGGGCCAAATGAGCAGTTCTTC	CASSTLMGPNEQFF
16	TRBV4-2	.	TRBJ2-1	TRBD1	TGTGCCAGCAGCCGCTTCAGGGGACAGATGATCAATGAGCAGTTCTTC	CASSRFRGQMINEQFF
14	TRBV2	.	TRBJ1-5	TRBD1	TGTGCCAGCAGTGAAGGAAGGGGGCCTCAGCCCCAGCATTTT	CASSEGRGPQPQHF
17	TRBV27	.	TRBJ1-6	TRBD1	TGTGCCAGCAGTTCCTTACTTACAGGGGGGTATGGTTCACCCCTCCACTTT	CASSSLLTGGYGSPLHF
16	TRBV7-9	.	TRBJ2-2	TRBD1	TGTGCCAGCAGCCCATACCAGGGGGCCGACACCGGGGAGCTGTTTTTT	CASSPYQGADTGELFF
18	TRBV3-1/TRBV3-2	.	TRBJ2-7	TRBD2	TGTGCCAGCAGCCAAGATCTTTTGACTAGCGGGGATTTCTACGAGCAGTACTTC	CASSQDLLTSGDFYEQYF
17	TRBV9	.	TRBJ2-7	TRBD2	TGTGCCAGCAGCTCACACCCTATTAGCGGGGGCAGGTACGAGCAGTACTTC	CASSSHPISGGRYEQYF
15	TRBV27	.	TRBJ2-1	TRBD1	TGTGCCAGCAGTTTAGGGACAGGGGGCACGAATGAGCAGTTCTTC	CASSLGTGGTNEQFF
18	TRBV4-1	.	TRBJ2-3	TRBD2	TGCGCCAGCAGTCCCGGACTAGCGGGGGGGCCGAGCACAGATACGCAGTATTTT	CASSPGLAGGPSTDTQYF